This TCR beta chain is from a study of glioma-infiltrating T cells. CDR1 SGHTA and CDR2 FQGTGA come from the germline V gene. The V end lost 5 bases, the J end lost 2 bases, and 11 bases lay between the germline ends. This CDR3 has 14 residues. Amplification of TCR alpha and beta CDR3 regions from RNA used iRepertoire nested multiplex PCR. One entry per CDR3 protein results from TCRdb running MiXCR on the multiplex PCR reads. The sample holds 85,000 to 110,000 distinct CDR3 sequences; around 30% are singletons and the top ten take 44%. This clonotype occurred a few times. The sequence came from a human donor with low-grade glioma or glioblastoma, undergoing nonglioma brain surgery, or in good health (not recorded which). Sequenced: glioma tissue, nonneoplastic brain tissue, or PBMCs (not recorded which). This chain connects TRBV7-3 to TRBJ2-3; perhaps D is TRBD1 or TRBD2 (5 bases each). The CDR3 bases are TGTGCCAGCAGCCCTACAGGACTCACAGATACGCAGTATTTT. Translating it yields CASSPTGLTDTQYF. The whole variable domain, remainder taken from reference TRBV7-3 and TRBJ2-3, is GAGVSQTPSNKVTEKGKYVELRCDPISGHTALYWYRQSLGQGPEFLIYFQGTGAADDSGLPNDRFFAVRPEGSVSTLKIQRTERGDSAVYLCASSPTGLTDTQYFGPGTRLTVL.